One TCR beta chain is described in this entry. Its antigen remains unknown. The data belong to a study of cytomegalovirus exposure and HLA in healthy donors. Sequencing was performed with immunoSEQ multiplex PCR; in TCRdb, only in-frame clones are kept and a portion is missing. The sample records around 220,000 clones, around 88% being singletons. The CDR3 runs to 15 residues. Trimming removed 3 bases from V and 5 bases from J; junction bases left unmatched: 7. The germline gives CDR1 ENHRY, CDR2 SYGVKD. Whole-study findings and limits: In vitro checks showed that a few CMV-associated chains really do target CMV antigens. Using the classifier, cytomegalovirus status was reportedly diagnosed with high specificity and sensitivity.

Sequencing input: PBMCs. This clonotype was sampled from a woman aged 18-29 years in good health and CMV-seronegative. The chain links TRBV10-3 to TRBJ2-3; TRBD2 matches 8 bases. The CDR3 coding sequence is TGTGCCATCAGTGAACAGCGGGAGTCCAGAGATACGCAGTATTTT. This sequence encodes CAISEQRESRDTQYF.